The present T cell receptor beta chain was sequenced within a study of blood T cell repertoires in COVID-19. Repertoires were generated with immunoSEQ multiplex PCR, while TCRdb's copy carries only in-frame clones and drops some. The profile covers about 270,000 clones, with approximately 87% appearing a single time and 7.5% to 9% taken by the ten largest. The sequence was obtained from a human donor in a cohort sampled during active COVID-19. The sample consisted of peripheral blood.

DNA for the CDR3: TGTGCCAGCAGTTACTTGATAGGGGGGGCAAGTTATGAGCAGTTCTTC. Translating it yields CASSYLIGGASYEQFF. The gene calls are TRBV6-2 or TRBV6-3 and TRBJ2-1; possible D gene TRBD2, 7 bases. The CDR3 spans 16 residues. V was clipped by 1 base and J by 8 bases, with 18 bases between them. Germline V gene sequence: CDR1 MNHEY, CDR2 SVGEGT.